This entry lists 5 T cell receptor beta chains sequenced from one sample in a study of long-term antiretroviral therapy in people with HIV. Investigators performed immunoSEQ version v3.0 at survey level. This table comes from immunoSEQ multiplex PCR, and its TCRdb copy is limited to in-frame clones, with some not included. The sample holds some 33,000 clones, roughly 87% seen once. The sequencing used unsorted PBMCs, collected 0.6 years after starting antiretroviral therapy. These receptors were taken from a man aged 18-30 years with HIV.

The chain links TRBV28 to TRBJ2-7; 7 nucleotides line up with TRBD1. Germline values: CDR1 MDHEN, CDR2 SYDVKM. The CDR3 consists of 15 residues. Germline trimming cut 6 bases from V and 0 bases from J; bases unmatched to any gene: 8. The CDR3 sequence is CASSSGQAHSYEQYF. The CDR3 nucleotides are TGTGCCAGCAGCTCTGGACAGGCGCACTCCTACGAGCAGTACTTC.

V usage is TRBV7-2 and J usage is TRBJ2-1; TRBD2 aligns across 8 bases. CDR1 is SGHTA, CDR2 FQGNSA, per germline. The CDR3 is 15 residues long. J was trimmed by 7 bases and V by 5 bases; bases with no gene match: 10. The CDR3 DNA follows: TGTGCCAGCAGCGAATGGGCCGGGACTAGAAATGAGCAGTTCTTC. As protein: CASSEWAGTRNEQFF.

The gene calls are TRBV7-9 and TRBJ1-1; perhaps TRBD1 as D (5 bases). This CDR3 comprises 15 residues. The germline V gene has CDR1 SEHNR and CDR2 FQNEAQ (reference sequence). Trimming left V 5 bases short and J 6 bases short, with 19 bases between. CDR3 residues: CASSPLGGVVPEAFF. As DNA, the CDR3 is TGTGCCAGCAGCCCATTGGGGGGAGTAGTGCCTGAAGCTTTCTTT.

The chain is built from TRBV5-1 and TRBJ2-1, with D possibly matching TRBD2 (6 bases). The germline V gene encodes CDR1 SGHRS and CDR2 YFSETQ. This CDR3 contains 20 residues. Deletions cut 0 bases from V and 0 bases from J, with 22 bases between. The CDR3 nucleotides read TGCGCCAGCAGCTTGGAAGGTTGGAGGTCTGGGAGGAGCTCCTACAATGAGCAGTTCTTC. It is translated as CASSLEGWRSGRSSYNEQFF. Full variable domain (missing parts from reference TRBV5-1 and TRBJ2-1): KAGVTQTPRYLIKTRGQQVTLSCSPISGHRSVSWYQQTPGQGLQFLFEYFSETQRNKGNFPGRFSGRQFSNSRSEMNVSTLELGDSALYLCASSLEGWRSGRSSYNEQFFGPGTRLTVL.

This chain joins TRBV9 and TRBJ2-1; the D gene is possibly TRBD1 (6 bases). The CDR3 extends over 15 amino acids. Germline V lookup: CDR1 SGDLS, CDR2 YYNGEE. The germline V and J ends were trimmed by 3 bases and 3 bases, with 13 bases remaining between them. The CDR3 nucleotides read TGTGCCAGCAGCGCCCGGGACATCGGCTACAATGAGCAGTTCTTC. It encodes CASSARDIGYNEQFF.